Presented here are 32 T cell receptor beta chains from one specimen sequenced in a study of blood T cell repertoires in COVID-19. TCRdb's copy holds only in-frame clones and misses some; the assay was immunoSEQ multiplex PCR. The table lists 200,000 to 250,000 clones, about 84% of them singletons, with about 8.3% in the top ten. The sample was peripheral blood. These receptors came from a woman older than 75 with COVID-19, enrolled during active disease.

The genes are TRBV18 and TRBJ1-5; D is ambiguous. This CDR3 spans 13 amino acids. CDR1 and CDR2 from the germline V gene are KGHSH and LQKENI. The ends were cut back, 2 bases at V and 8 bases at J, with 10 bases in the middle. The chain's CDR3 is CASSPTASEPQHF. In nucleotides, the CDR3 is TGTGCCAGCTCACCAACAGCCTCGGAGCCCCAGCATTTT.

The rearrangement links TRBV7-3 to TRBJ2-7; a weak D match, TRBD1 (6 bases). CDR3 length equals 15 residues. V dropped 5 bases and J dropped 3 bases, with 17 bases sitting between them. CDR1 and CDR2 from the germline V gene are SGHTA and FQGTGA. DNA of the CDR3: TGTGCCAGCAGCGCCCTGTCAGGGGTTGGCTACGAGCAGTACTTC. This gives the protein CASSALSGVGYEQYF.

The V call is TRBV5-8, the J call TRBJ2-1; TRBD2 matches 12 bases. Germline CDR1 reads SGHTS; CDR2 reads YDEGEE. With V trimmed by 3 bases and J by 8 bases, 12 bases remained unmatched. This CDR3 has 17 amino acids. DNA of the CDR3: TGTGCCAGCAGCTCCGGACTAGCGGGATGGGCAGGGTATGAGCAGTTCTTC. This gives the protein CASSSGLAGWAGYEQFF.

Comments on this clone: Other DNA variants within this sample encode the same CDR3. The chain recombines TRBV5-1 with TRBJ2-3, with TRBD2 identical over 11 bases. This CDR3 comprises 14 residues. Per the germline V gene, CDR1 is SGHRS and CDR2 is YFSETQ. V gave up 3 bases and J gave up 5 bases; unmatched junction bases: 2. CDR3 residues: CASSSGLAGDTQYF. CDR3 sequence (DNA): TGCGCCAGCAGCTCAGGACTAGCGGGAGATACGCAGTATTTT.

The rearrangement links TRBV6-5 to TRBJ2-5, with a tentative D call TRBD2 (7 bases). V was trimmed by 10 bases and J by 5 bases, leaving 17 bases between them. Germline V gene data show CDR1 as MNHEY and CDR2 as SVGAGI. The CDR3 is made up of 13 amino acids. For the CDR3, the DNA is TGTGCCACCTCAGTGGGGGGGGCTGAGACCCAGTACTTC. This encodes CATSVGGAETQYF.

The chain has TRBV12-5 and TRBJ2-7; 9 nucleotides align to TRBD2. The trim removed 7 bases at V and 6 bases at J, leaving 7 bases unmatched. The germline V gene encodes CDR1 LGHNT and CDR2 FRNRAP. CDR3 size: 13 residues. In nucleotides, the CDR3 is TGTGCTAGTGCCCCTGGACTAGCGAGCGAGCAGTACTTC. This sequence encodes CASAPGLASEQYF.

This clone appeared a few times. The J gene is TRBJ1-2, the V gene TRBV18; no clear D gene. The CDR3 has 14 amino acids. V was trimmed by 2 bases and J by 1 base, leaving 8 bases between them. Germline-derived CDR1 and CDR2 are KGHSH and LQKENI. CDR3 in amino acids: CASSPEARNYGYTF. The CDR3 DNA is TGTGCCAGCTCACCAGAGGCCCGTAACTATGGCTACACCTTC.

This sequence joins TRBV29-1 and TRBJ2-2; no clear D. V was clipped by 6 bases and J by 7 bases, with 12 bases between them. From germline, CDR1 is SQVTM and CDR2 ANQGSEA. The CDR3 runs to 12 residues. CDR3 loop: CSVKNNLGELFF. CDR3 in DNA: TGCAGCGTAAAGAACAACCTCGGGGAGCTGTTTTTT.

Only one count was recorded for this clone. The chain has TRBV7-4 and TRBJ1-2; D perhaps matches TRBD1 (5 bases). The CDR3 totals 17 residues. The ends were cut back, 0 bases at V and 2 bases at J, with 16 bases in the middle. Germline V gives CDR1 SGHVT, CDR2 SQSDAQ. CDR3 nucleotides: TGTGCCAGCAGCTTAGCCCCTCCGGACACCACAAACTATGGCTACACCTTC. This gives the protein CASSLAPPDTTNYGYTF.

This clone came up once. DNA for the CDR3: TGTGCCAGCAGCTTCGGACTAGCGGGGTCCGGGGAGCTGTTTTTT. Its protein is CASSFGLAGSGELFF. The chain is built from TRBV11-2 and TRBJ2-2, with 12 bases aligning to TRBD2. This CDR3 is built from 15 residues. J lost 6 bases, V lost 3 bases, and 2 bases had no gene match. Germline assignment: CDR1 SGHAT and CDR2 FQNNGV.

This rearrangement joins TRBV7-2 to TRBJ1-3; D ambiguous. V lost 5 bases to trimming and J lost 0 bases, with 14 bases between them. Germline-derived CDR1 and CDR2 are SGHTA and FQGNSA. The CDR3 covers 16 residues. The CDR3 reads CASSAQPGSSGNTIYF. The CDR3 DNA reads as TGTGCCAGCAGCGCGCAGCCAGGTAGCTCTGGAAACACCATATATTTT.

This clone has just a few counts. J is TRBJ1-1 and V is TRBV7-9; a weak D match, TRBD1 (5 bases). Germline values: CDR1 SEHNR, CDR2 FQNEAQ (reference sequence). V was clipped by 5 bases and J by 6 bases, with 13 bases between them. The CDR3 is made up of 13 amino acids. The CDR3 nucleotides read TGTGCCAGCAGCGAAACGTGGGGGGCTGAAGCTTTCTTT. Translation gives CASSETWGAEAFF.

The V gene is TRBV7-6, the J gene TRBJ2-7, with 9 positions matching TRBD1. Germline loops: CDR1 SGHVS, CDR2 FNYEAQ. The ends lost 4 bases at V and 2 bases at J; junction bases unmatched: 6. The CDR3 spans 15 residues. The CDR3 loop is CASSSSGTGTYEQYF. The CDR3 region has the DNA TGTGCCAGCAGCTCCTCTGGGACAGGGACCTACGAGCAGTACTTC. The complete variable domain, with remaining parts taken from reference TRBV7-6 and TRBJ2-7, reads GAGVSQSPRYKVTKRGQDVALRCDPISGHVSLYWYRQALGQGPEFLTYFNYEAQQDKSGLPNDRFSAERPEGSISTLTIQRTEQRDSAMYRCASSSSGTGTYEQYFGPGTRLTVT.

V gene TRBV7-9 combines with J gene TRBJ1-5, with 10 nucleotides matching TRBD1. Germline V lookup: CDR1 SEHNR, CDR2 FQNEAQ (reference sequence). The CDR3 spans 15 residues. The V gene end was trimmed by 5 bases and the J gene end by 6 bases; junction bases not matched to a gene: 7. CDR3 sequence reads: CASSTGTGEGQPQHF. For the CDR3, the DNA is TGTGCCAGCAGCACCGGGACAGGGGAGGGTCAGCCCCAGCATTTT.

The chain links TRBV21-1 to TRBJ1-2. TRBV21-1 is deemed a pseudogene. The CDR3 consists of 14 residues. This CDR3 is CASSSGPSDGGYTF. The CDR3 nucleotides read TGTGCCAGCAGCAGTGGTCCGAGCGACGGGGGCTACACCTTC.

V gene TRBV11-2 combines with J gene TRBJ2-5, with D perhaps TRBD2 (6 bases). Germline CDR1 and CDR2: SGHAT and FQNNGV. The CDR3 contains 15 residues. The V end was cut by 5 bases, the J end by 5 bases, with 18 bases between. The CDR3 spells CASSHRGRAGETQYF. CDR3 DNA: TGTGCCAGCAGCCATCGGGGACGGGCGGGGGAGACCCAGTACTTC.

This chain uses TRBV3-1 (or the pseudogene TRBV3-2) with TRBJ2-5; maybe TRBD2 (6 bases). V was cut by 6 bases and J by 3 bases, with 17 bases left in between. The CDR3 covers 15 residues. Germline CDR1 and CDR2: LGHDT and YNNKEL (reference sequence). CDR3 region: CASSLMGGPEETQYF. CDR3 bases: TGTGCCAGCAGTCTCATGGGGGGACCTGAAGAGACCCAGTACTTC.

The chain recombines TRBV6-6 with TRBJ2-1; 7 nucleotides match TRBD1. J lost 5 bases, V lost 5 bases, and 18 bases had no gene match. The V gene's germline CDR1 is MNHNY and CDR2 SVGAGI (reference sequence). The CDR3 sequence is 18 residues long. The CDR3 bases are TGTGCCAGCAGTCGCCCACCCTTTTCGACAGGGAACCACAATGAGCAGTTCTTC. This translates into CASSRPPFSTGNHNEQFF.

The CDR3 is CASSSRQGREKLFF. The CDR3 DNA reads as TGCGCCAGCAGTTCTCGACAGGGAAGGGAAAAACTGTTTTTT. The chain carries TRBV5-1 and TRBJ1-4; 7 bases line up with TRBD1. V lost 5 bases to trimming and J lost 8 bases; unmatched junction nucleotides: 9. CDR1 is SGHRS and CDR2 is YFSETQ in the germline V gene. CDR3 size: 14 residues.

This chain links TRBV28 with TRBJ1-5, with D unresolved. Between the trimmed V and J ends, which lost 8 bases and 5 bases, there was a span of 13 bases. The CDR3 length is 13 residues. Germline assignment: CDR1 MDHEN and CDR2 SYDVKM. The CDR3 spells CASGRGLDQPQHF. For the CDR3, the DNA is TGTGCCAGCGGGCGTGGGCTGGATCAGCCCCAGCATTTT.

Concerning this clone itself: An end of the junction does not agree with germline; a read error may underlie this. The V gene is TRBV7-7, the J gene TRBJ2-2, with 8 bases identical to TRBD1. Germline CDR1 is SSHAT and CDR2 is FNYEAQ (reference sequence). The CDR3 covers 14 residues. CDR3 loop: CASRSGTGTGELFF. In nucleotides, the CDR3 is TGTGCTAGCAGGTCCGGGACAGGAACCGGGGAGCTGTTTTTT.

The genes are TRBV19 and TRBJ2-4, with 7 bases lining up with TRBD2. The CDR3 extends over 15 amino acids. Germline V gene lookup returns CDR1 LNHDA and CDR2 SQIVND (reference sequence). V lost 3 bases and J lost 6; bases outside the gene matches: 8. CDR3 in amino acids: CASSILAGDPNIQYF. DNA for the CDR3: TGTGCCAGTAGTATTCTGGCGGGGGATCCAAACATTCAGTACTTC. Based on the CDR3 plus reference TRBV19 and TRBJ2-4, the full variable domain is DGGITQSPKYLFRKEGQNVTLSCEQNLNHDAMYWYRQDPGQGLRLIYYSQIVNDFQKGDIAEGYSVSREKKESFPLTVTSAQKNPTAFYLCASSILAGDPNIQYFGAGTRLSVL.

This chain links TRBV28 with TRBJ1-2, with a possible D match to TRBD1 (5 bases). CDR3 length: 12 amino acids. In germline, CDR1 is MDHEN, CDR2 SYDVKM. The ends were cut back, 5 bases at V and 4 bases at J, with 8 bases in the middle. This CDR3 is CASSLGPYGYTF. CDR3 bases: TGTGCCAGCAGTCTGGGGCCCTATGGCTACACCTTC.

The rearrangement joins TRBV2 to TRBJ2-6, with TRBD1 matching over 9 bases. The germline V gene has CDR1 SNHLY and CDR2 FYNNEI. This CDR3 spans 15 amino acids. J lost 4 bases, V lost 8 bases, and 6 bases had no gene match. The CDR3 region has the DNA TGTGCCAGCGGGGACAGGGTATCCGGGGCCAACGTCCTGACTTTC. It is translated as CASGDRVSGANVLTF.

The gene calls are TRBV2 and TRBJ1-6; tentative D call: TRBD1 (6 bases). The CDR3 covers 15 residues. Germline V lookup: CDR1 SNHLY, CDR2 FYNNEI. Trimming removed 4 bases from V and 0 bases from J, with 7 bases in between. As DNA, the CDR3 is TGTGCCAGCAGTGCACAGGGCTCCTATAATTCACCCCTCCACTTT. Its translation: CASSAQGSYNSPLHF.

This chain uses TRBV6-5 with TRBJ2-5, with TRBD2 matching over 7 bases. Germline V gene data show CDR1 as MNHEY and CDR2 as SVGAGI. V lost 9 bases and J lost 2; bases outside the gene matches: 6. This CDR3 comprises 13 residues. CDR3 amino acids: CASGVGGQETQYF. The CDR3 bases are TGTGCCAGTGGGGTCGGGGGGCAAGAGACCCAGTACTTC.

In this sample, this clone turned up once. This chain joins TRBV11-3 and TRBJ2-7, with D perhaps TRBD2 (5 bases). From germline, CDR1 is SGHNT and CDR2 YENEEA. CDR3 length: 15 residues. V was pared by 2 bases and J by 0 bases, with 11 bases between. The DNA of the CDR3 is TGTGCCAGCAGCTTAAGGGTCGGGGACTCCTACGAGCAGTACTTC. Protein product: CASSLRVGDSYEQYF.

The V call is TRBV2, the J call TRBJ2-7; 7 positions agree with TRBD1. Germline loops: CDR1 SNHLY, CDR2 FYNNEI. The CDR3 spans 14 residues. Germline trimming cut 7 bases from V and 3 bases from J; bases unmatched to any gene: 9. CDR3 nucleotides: TGTGCCAGCAATAGATGGGACAGCTACTACGAGCAGTACTTC. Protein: CASNRWDSYYEQYF. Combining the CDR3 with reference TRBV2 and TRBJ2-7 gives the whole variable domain EPEVTQTPSHQVTQMGQEVILRCVPISNHLYFYWYRQILGQKVEFLVSFYNNEISEKSEIFDDQFSVERPDGSNFTLKIRSTKLEDSAMYFCASNRWDSYYEQYFGPGTRLTVT.

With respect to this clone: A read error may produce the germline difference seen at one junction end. The CDR3, as DNA: TGTGCTAGCAGCTTAGGTGCGGGAGGCCAAGAGACCCAGTACTTC. This gives the protein CASSLGAGGQETQYF. V and J are TRBV7-7 and TRBJ2-5, with 8 bases fitting TRBD2. CDR3 length equals 15 residues. The V gene's germline CDR1 is SSHAT and CDR2 FNYEAQ (reference sequence). The whole variable domain, remainder taken from reference TRBV7-7 and TRBJ2-5, is GAGVSQSPRYKVTKRGQDVTLRCDPISSHATLYWYQQALGQGPEFLTYFNYEAQPDKSGLPSDRFSAERPEGSISTLTIQRTEQRDSAMYRCASSLGAGGQETQYFGPGTRLLVL.

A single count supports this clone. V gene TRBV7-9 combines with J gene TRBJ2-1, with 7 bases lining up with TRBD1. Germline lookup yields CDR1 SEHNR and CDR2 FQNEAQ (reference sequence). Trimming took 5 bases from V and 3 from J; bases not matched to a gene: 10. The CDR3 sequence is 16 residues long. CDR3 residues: CASSRTGTDIYNEQFF. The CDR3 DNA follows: TGTGCCAGCAGCCGAACCGGGACAGACATCTACAATGAGCAGTTCTTC.

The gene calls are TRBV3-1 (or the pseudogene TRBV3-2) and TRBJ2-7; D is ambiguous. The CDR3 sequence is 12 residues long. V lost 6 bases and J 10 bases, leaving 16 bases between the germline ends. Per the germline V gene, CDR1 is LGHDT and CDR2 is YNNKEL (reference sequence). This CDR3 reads CASSAFPGSQYF. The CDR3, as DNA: TGTGCCAGCAGTGCTTTCCCCGGGTCCCAGTACTTC.

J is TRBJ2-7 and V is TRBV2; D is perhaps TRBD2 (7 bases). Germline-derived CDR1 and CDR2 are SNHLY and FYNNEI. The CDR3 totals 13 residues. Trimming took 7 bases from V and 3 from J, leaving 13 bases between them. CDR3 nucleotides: TGTGCCAGCACGAGGGGGGAGGGCTACGAGCAGTACTTC. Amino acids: CASTRGEGYEQYF.